This paragraph reports one TCR beta chain. What it binds is not known. These data are taken from a study of brain T cells in children with intractable seizures. Study-wide findings and caveats: Viral specificity was inferred only from CDR3 similarity; HCMV serostatus was unknown. Clones missing pre-surgery may reflect undersampling of that blood sample.

Surgery cases with the highest brain T cell transcript signatures were chosen for sequencing. Pre-surgery treatment included at least one anti-epileptic drug. The CDR3 is 15 residues long. V dropped 1 base and J dropped 8 bases, with 17 bases sitting between them. Looked up from germline, CDR1 is MNHNY and CDR2 is SVGAGI (reference sequence). Sequencing was performed with immunoSEQ multiplex PCR; in TCRdb, only in-frame clones are kept and a portion is missing. This table has tens of thousands of clones, about 92% appearing once. This sequence was found in a boy under two years old with tuberous sclerosis and intractable seizures. V and J are TRBV6-6 and TRBJ1-2; D remains unclear. Material: peripheral blood, obtained at surgery. This CDR3 reads CASSYYEAKPGGYTF. The CDR3 DNA is TGTGCCAGCAGTTACTACGAGGCTAAACCGGGGGGCTACACCTTC.